The 26 T cell receptor beta chains in this list originate from one sample, sequenced in a study of spatial heterogeneity in lung cancer. Study outcomes and limitations: Higher tumor mutation counts went along with higher counts of expanded intratumoral alpha and beta TCRs.

Time point of the sample: sample taken at primary tumor resection. Each CDR3 protein gets one entry after TCRdb re-called the 5' RACE reads with MiXCR. The sample holds 2,500 to 3,500 distinct CDR3 sequences, 10% seen once. Their target antigens are unknown. The sample consisted of lung tumor tissue, taken at surgery. The receptor set was obtained from a female donor with early-stage non-small cell lung cancer.

This clonotype appeared many times. This chain connects TRBV7-6 to TRBJ2-3; D is ambiguous. This CDR3 region has 16 residues. Germline V CDR1 and CDR2: SGHVS, FNYEAQ. V gave up 1 base and J gave up 2 bases, with 13 bases separating them. CDR3 loop: CASSLGASAFTDTQYF. The CDR3 DNA reads as TGTGCCAGCAGCTTAGGCGCCTCCGCGTTCACAGATACGCAGTATTTT. The whole variable domain, remainder taken from reference TRBV7-6 and TRBJ2-3, is GAGVSQSPRYKVTKRGQDVALRCDPISGHVSLYWYRQALGQGPEFLTYFNYEAQQDKSGLPNDRFSAERPEGSISTLTIQRTEQRDSAMYRCASSLGASAFTDTQYFGPGTRLTVL.

By its share, this clonotype is medium-sized. CDR3 in amino acids: CASSQDVGENEKLFF. CDR3 nucleotides: TGCGCCAGCAGCCAAGATGTTGGGGAAAATGAAAAACTGTTTTTT. The chain uses TRBV4-1 and TRBJ1-4; D remains unclear. The CDR3 length is 15 residues. Germline assignment: CDR1 MGHRA and CDR2 YSYEKL. V lost 0 bases, J lost 5 bases, and 10 bases lay in between.

This clonotype has only a few counts. The chain uses TRBV19 and TRBJ1-6; 9 nucleotides line up with TRBD1. V was pared by 11 bases and J by 3 bases, with 5 bases of the junction left unmatched. CDR1 is LNHDA, CDR2 SQIVND, per germline (reference sequence). The CDR3 length is 14 residues. The CDR3 DNA follows: TGTGCCGTACAGGGGGCGAGCTATAATTCACCCCTCCACTTT. Its translation is CAVQGASYNSPLHF.

This clonotype was seen many times. The rearrangement uses TRBV7-9 and TRBJ2-3; D remains ambiguous. CDR1 is SEHNR and CDR2 is FQNEAQ in the germline V gene (reference sequence). CDR3 size: 12 residues. Trimming took 3 bases from V and 5 from J, leaving 6 bases between them. CDR3 DNA sequence: TGTGCCAGCAGCTTGGACGGAGATACGCAGTATTTT. It yields the protein CASSLDGDTQYF.

This clonotype is medium-sized by share. This chain uses TRBV6-2 or TRBV6-3 with TRBJ2-1; D perhaps matches TRBD2 (5 bases). The CDR3 spans 16 residues. V dropped 4 bases and J dropped 7 bases, with 20 bases sitting between them. Germline CDR1 is MNHEY and CDR2 is SVGEGT. CDR3 DNA: TGTGCCAGCAGTTGGCGGGCCCCCCATGTGTTGAATGAGCAGTTCTTC. It encodes CASSWRAPHVLNEQFF.

This clonotype ranks as medium-sized. V is TRBV6-5 and J is TRBJ2-3; D is ambiguous. The ends were cut back, 8 bases at V and 1 base at J, with 16 bases in the middle. Germline V CDR1 and CDR2: MNHEY, SVGAGI. This CDR3 has 15 residues. The chain's CDR3 is CASPNPGPCTDTQYF. CDR3 bases: TGTGCCAGCCCTAACCCAGGCCCTTGCACAGATACGCAGTATTTT.

At least ten counts were recorded for this clonotype. The chain combines TRBV18 with TRBJ2-3, with D uncertain. The V end was cut by 3 bases, the J end by 2 bases, with 12 bases between. CDR3 length: 15 amino acids. Germline V CDR1 and CDR2: KGHSH, LQKENI. The CDR3 region has the DNA TGTGCCAGCTCACCGGAACCGTTGTACACAGATACGCAGTATTTT. Residues: CASSPEPLYTDTQYF.

In this sample, this clonotype is medium-sized. The rearrangement uses TRBV10-3 and TRBJ2-1; D is ambiguous. The CDR3 totals 12 residues. Germline CDR1 is ENHRY and CDR2 is SYGVKD. V lost 4 bases and J lost 6, with 7 bases in between. CDR3: CAISGNSNEQFF. The DNA for the CDR3 is TGTGCCATCAGTGGAAACAGCAATGAGCAGTTCTTC.

This clonotype is deemed medium-sized. This chain connects TRBV7-2 to TRBJ2-7; the D gene is possibly TRBD2 (5 bases). Germline V gene sequence: CDR1 SGHTA, CDR2 FQGNSA. The V gene lost 5 bases and the J gene lost 6 bases, with 14 bases spanning the gap. This CDR3 region has 13 residues. DNA of the CDR3: TGTGCCAGCAGCCCTCGACCCCGGGGCGAGCAGTACTTC. As protein: CASSPRPRGEQYF.

This clonotype is medium-sized by share. The gene calls are TRBV29-1 and TRBJ1-1; D ambiguous. Germline-derived CDR1 and CDR2 are SQVTM and ANQGSEA. The CDR3 spans 13 residues. Trimming took 7 bases from V and 5 from J, leaving 17 bases between them. CDR3 protein: CSAAGKGMTEAFF. The CDR3 DNA is TGCAGCGCCGCCGGGAAGGGTATGACTGAAGCTTTCTTT.

Judged by abundance, this clonotype is medium-sized. V and J are TRBV5-1 and TRBJ2-5; no clear D. V dropped 0 bases and J dropped 4 bases, with 4 bases sitting between them. The CDR3 has 12 residues. Germline V CDR1 and CDR2: SGHRS, YFSETQ. The DNA for the CDR3 is TGCGCCAGCAGCTTGGCCGGAGAGACCCAGTACTTC. Translated: CASSLAGETQYF. The full variable domain, completed using reference TRBV5-1 and TRBJ2-5, is KAGVTQTPRYLIKTRGQQVTLSCSPISGHRSVSWYQQTPGQGLQFLFEYFSETQRNKGNFPGRFSGRQFSNSRSEMNVSTLELGDSALYLCASSLAGETQYFGPGTRLLVL.

This clonotype is labeled as large. The chain recombines TRBV12-3 or TRBV12-4 with TRBJ2-7; 7 positions agree with TRBD2. The CDR3 runs to 13 residues. J lost 7 bases, V lost 6 bases, and 9 bases had no gene match. In DNA form, the CDR3 reads TGTGCCAGCAGCCAGCGGGGCAAAGTGGAGCAGTACTTC. This sequence encodes CASSQRGKVEQYF.

This clonotype is deemed medium-sized (0.01 to 0.1%). The chain combines TRBV28 with TRBJ2-7; D ambiguous. Looked up from germline, CDR1 is MDHEN and CDR2 is SYDVKM. V lost 3 bases and J 3 bases, leaving 9 bases between the germline ends. The CDR3 contains 13 residues. This CDR3 reads CASSLSADYEQYF. CDR3 coding DNA: TGTGCCAGCAGTTTGTCGGCGGACTACGAGCAGTACTTC.

This clonotype is medium-sized within its sample. The chain combines TRBV10-1 with TRBJ1-2; D is possibly TRBD1 (5 bases). Germline CDR1 WNHNN, CDR2 SYGVQD (reference sequence). The ends were cut back, 3 bases at V and 5 bases at J, with 16 bases in the middle. CDR3 length equals 15 residues. CDR3 bases: TGCGCCAGCAGTGACGGCAGCGCGGGGACGTATGGCTACACCTTC. This sequence encodes CASSDGSAGTYGYTF.

In its sample, this clonotype ranks as medium-sized. The chain is built from TRBV2 and TRBJ1-4; no clear D gene. Trimming took 6 bases from V and 8 from J, leaving 7 bases between them. Per germline, CDR1 SNHLY and CDR2 FYNNEI. This CDR3 has 11 amino acids. This chain's CDR3 is CASRTYEKLFF. The CDR3 DNA is TGTGCCAGCAGGACCTACGAAAAACTGTTTTTT.

This clonotype is medium-sized (0.01 to 0.1%) within its sample. This chain joins TRBV12-3 or TRBV12-4 and TRBJ1-5; 10 bases are a match to TRBD1. CDR3 size: 16 residues. With V trimmed by 5 bases and J by 4 bases, 8 bases remained unmatched. The CDR3 region has the DNA TGTGCCAGCAGTGCCGGGACAGGGGTACAAAATCAGCCCCAGCATTTT. Protein: CASSAGTGVQNQPQHF.

Within the sample, this clonotype is medium-sized. V usage is TRBV12-3 or TRBV12-4 and J usage is TRBJ2-3, with unresolved D. The CDR3 is made up of 12 amino acids. V gave up 5 bases and J gave up 7 bases, with 10 bases separating them. CDR3 protein: CASSLGEHTQYF. CDR3 nucleotides: TGTGCCAGCAGTCTGGGCGAGCATACGCAGTATTTT.

This clonotype was seen ten or more times. The chain couples TRBV30 to TRBJ2-7; D possibly corresponds to TRBD1 (5 bases). Germline CDR1 GTSNPN, CDR2 SVGIG (reference sequence). V lost 2 bases, J lost 5 bases, and 13 bases lay in between. The CDR3 contains 13 residues. CDR3: CAWSPLGPNEQYF. Written as DNA, the CDR3 is TGTGCCTGGAGTCCCTTGGGGCCGAACGAGCAGTACTTC. Combining the CDR3 with reference TRBV30 and TRBJ2-7 gives the whole variable domain SQTIHQWPATLVQPVGSPLSLECTVEGTSNPNLYWYRQAAGRGLQLLFYSVGIGQISSEVPQNLSASRPQDRQFILSSKKLLLSDSGFYLCAWSPLGPNEQYFGPGTRLTVT.

By sample share, this clonotype is medium-sized. The V and J genes are TRBV11-2 and TRBJ2-5; D possibly corresponds to TRBD1 (5 bases). This CDR3 comprises 13 residues. Trimming removed 3 bases at V and 5 bases at J, with 10 bases between. Germline CDR1 and CDR2: SGHAT and FQNNGV. The CDR3 DNA follows: TGTGCCAGCAGCTTCGGACAAGTGGAGACCCAGTACTTC. It codes for CASSFGQVETQYF. Supplemented by reference TRBV11-2 and TRBJ2-5, the full variable domain reads EAGVAQSPRYKIIEKRQSVAFWCNPISGHATLYWYQQILGQGPKLLIQFQNNGVVDDSQLPKDRFSAERLKGVDSTLKIQPAKLEDSAVYLCASSFGQVETQYFGPGTRLLVL.

By proportion, this clonotype is medium-sized. The J gene is TRBJ2-5, the V gene TRBV28, with D uncertain. Germline loops: CDR1 MDHEN, CDR2 SYDVKM. The CDR3 runs 13 residues. Between the trimmed V and J ends, which lost 3 bases and 2 bases, there was a span of 7 bases. CDR3: CASSLAAQETQYF. CDR3 DNA sequence: TGTGCCAGCAGTTTGGCAGCTCAAGAGACCCAGTACTTC. The variable domain in full, with the rest retrieved from reference TRBV28 and TRBJ2-5, is DVKVTQSSRYLVKRTGEKVFLECVQDMDHENMFWYRQDPGLGLRLIYFSYDVKMKEKGDIPEGYSVSREKKERFSLILESASTNQTSMYLCASSLAAQETQYFGPGTRLLVL.

This clonotype is medium-sized (0.01 to 0.1%) by share. The chain couples TRBV24-1 to TRBJ1-6, with 7 bases matching TRBD1. Trimming cost V 3 bases and J 10 bases; bases outside gene matches: 2. CDR1 is KGHDR and CDR2 is SFDVKD in the germline V gene. This CDR3 is 13 amino acids long. CDR3 sequence (DNA): TGTGCCACCAGTGATAGGGGGCGGTCACCCCTCCACTTT. It is translated as CATSDRGRSPLHF.

This clonotype is medium-sized in the sample. The chain has TRBV29-1 and TRBJ1-5, with D perhaps TRBD1 (5 bases). This CDR3 has 16 amino acids. CDR1 and CDR2 (germline): SQVTM, ANQGSEA. Trimming stripped 5 bases from V and 0 bases from J, with 17 bases between. The CDR3 nucleotides read TGCAGCGTTAGGGTCTTGGGGGAAGATAGCAATCAGCCCCAGCATTTT. Its protein product is CSVRVLGEDSNQPQHF.

This clonotype was seen repeatedly, ten times or more. V is TRBV5-6 and J is TRBJ2-7; no definite D call. With 1 base removed from V and 4 bases from J, the gap between germline ends came to 6 bases. Germline CDR1 SGHDT, CDR2 YYEEEE. This CDR3 spans 12 amino acids. The CDR3: CASSLPPYEQYF. CDR3 nucleotides: TGTGCCAGCAGCTTGCCCCCATACGAGCAGTACTTC.

This clonotype has at least ten counts. The chain has TRBV12-3 or TRBV12-4 and TRBJ2-3; 9 positions match TRBD2. CDR3 length: 18 amino acids. Trimming cost V 3 bases and J 4 bases; bases outside gene matches: 14. CDR3 nucleotides: TGTGCCAGCAGTTTTACCGGGACTAGCATAATGAAAGCAGATACGCAGTATTTT. Translation gives CASSFTGTSIMKADTQYF.

By proportion, this clonotype is medium-sized. V and J are TRBV3-1 and TRBJ1-1; D possibly corresponds to TRBD1 (5 bases). Trimming removed 0 bases from V and 6 bases from J, with 11 bases in between. The germline V gene encodes CDR1 LGHDT and CDR2 YNNKEL (reference sequence). The CDR3 covers 14 residues. CDR3 in amino acids: CASSQDGGIPEAFF. The CDR3 DNA is TGTGCCAGCAGCCAAGATGGGGGTATTCCTGAAGCTTTCTTT.

This clonotype was seen many times. The J gene is TRBJ2-3, the V gene TRBV18; D is unclear. V shed 0 bases and J shed 8 bases, with 9 bases lying between them. This CDR3 is 13 amino acids long. Germline CDR1 and CDR2: KGHSH and LQKENI. The CDR3 DNA is TGTGCCAGCTCACCACCGGTATTGGGTACGCAGTATTTT. Amino acids: CASSPPVLGTQYF.